These 6 T cell receptor beta chains were sequenced from one sample in a study of blood T cell repertoires in COVID-19. Repertoires were generated with immunoSEQ multiplex PCR, while TCRdb's copy carries only in-frame clones and drops some. The sample shows some 180,000 clones, around nine tenths of them seen only once. Sequencing was performed on peripheral blood. The source is a man aged 50-59 years with acute or convalescent COVID-19.

The DNA of the CDR3 is TGCGCCAGCAGCCCTCGGACTAGCGGCACAGATACGCAGTATTTT. It yields the protein CASSPRTSGTDTQYF. The V gene is TRBV4-1, the J gene TRBJ2-3, with 9 bases identical to TRBD2. V lost 4 bases and J lost 1; bases outside the gene matches: 3. CDR1 is MGHRA and CDR2 is YSYEKL in the germline V gene. The CDR3 has 15 amino acids.

This chain links TRBV28 with TRBJ1-1; D is ambiguous. Germline CDR1 is MDHEN and CDR2 is SYDVKM. Trimming took 7 bases from V and 2 from J, leaving 14 bases between them. This CDR3 region has 14 residues. In nucleotides, the CDR3 is TGTGCCAGCAATTCGCGGGGAGCCAACACTGAAGCTTTCTTT. Its protein is CASNSRGANTEAFF. Based on the CDR3 plus reference TRBV28 and TRBJ1-1, the full variable domain is DVKVTQSSRYLVKRTGEKVFLECVQDMDHENMFWYRQDPGLGLRLIYFSYDVKMKEKGDIPEGYSVSREKKERFSLILESASTNQTSMYLCASNSRGANTEAFFGQGTRLTVV.

The V and J genes are TRBV4-3 and TRBJ2-1; 14 nucleotides line up with TRBD2. The germline CDR1 and CDR2 sequences are LGHNA and YSLEER. J gave up 0 bases and V 1 base, and 5 bases lay outside the gene matches. This CDR3 spans 19 amino acids. CDR3 nucleotide sequence: TGCGCCAGCAGCCAAGGACTAGCGGGGGGGCCGAGCTCCTACAATGAGCAGTTCTTC. This translates into CASSQGLAGGPSSYNEQFF.

The chain combines TRBV9 with TRBJ2-3; TRBD2 aligns across 10 bases. Germline CDR1 is SGDLS and CDR2 is YYNGEE. With V trimmed by 3 bases and J by 0 bases, 13 bases remained unmatched. The CDR3 sequence is 19 residues long. The CDR3 nucleotides read TGTGCCAGCAGCGGGCGGCCCCTAGAACTAGCGGGGAGCACAGATACGCAGTATTTT. Its translation is CASSGRPLELAGSTDTQYF.

V is TRBV5-6 and J is TRBJ1-2; D gene ambiguous. V lost 0 bases, J lost 5 bases, and 5 bases lay in between. Germline CDR1 is SGHDT and CDR2 is YYEEEE. CDR3 length equals 12 residues. Written as DNA, the CDR3 is TGTGCCAGCAGCTTGGCCGGTTATGGCTACACCTTC. Encoded protein: CASSLAGYGYTF.

The chain employs TRBV6-5 and TRBJ1-2; possibly TRBD1 for D (5 bases). With 6 bases removed from V and 7 bases from J, the gap between germline ends came to 15 bases. CDR3 size: 13 residues. Germline V lookup: CDR1 MNHEY, CDR2 SVGAGI. The CDR3 loop reads CASRSLGLSGYTF. Here the CDR3 DNA reads TGTGCCAGCAGGTCCCTGGGACTGAGTGGCTACACCTTC.